This TCR beta chain was sequenced for a study of blood T cell repertoires in COVID-19. Study-wide context: Samples of COVID-19 (acute and convalescent) were obtained from the United States, Italy and Spain. Sample material is recorded as cDNA or gDNA derived from T cells, B-cell-depleted T cells, or PBMCs.

Original analysis: Reference gene primer amplification in the assay estimated nucleated cell counts. TCRdb's table, derived via immunoSEQ multiplex PCR, lists solely in-frame clones and lacks some. For V, J and clone size, that table is used; D and trimming come from the DNA. This sample has about 70,000 clones; roughly 89% occur once, and the top ten carry about 8.1%. The receptor was derived from a man aged 50 or older with active COVID-19. Sequencing was carried out using peripheral blood.

The CDR3 region is CASSQAPGWQGSYEQYF. CDR3 DNA sequence: TGTGCCAGCAGCCAAGCTCCTGGTTGGCAGGGATCGTACGAGCAGTACTTC. V is TRBV3-1 (or the pseudogene TRBV3-2) and J is TRBJ2-7; a weak D match, TRBD1 (5 bases). V dropped 1 base and J dropped 4 bases, with 20 bases sitting between them. CDR3 length: 17 amino acids. CDR1 is LGHDT, CDR2 YNNKEL, per germline (reference sequence).